This is a list of T cell receptor beta chains from one sample in a study of shared clonotypes between healthy human individuals. This table comes from immunoSEQ multiplex PCR, and its TCRdb copy is limited to in-frame clones, with some not included. This sample carries around 2.1 million clones, approximately 96% of them seen once, and the ten largest clones take approximately 0.13%. The source material was naive CD4+ T cells sorted from blood. Every receptor here comes from a man aged 18 to 29 in good health. Each CDR3 is given with its conserved first and last residue. Each record gives: CDR3 protein, CDR3 DNA, clone size, V gene, J gene, D gene. D genes are given only for firm matches. Size values are once, few and many counts, or a class for expanded clones, and some rows have none.

CDR3 protein: CASSGTVEQYF
CDR3 DNA: TGTGCCAGCAGTGGAACAGTCGAGCAGTACTTC
clone size: .
V gene: TRBV2
J gene: TRBJ2-7
D gene: .

CDR3 protein: CASGLSPSYNEQFF
CDR3 DNA: TGTGCTAGTGGTTTGAGCCCCTCCTACAATGAGCAGTTCTTC
clone size: once
V gene: TRBV12-5
J gene: TRBJ2-1
D gene: .

CDR3 protein: CASSRTPGEGETQYF
CDR3 DNA: TGTGCCAGCAGCCGGACACCCGGCGAGGGAGAGACCCAGTACTTC
clone size: .
V gene: TRBV14
J gene: TRBJ2-5
D gene: .

CDR3 protein: CAWGRDGAQYF
CDR3 DNA: TGTGCCTGGGGACGGGACGGGGCTCAGTACTTC
clone size: .
V gene: TRBV30
J gene: TRBJ2-7
D gene: .

CDR3 protein: CASSLADRDWYF
CDR3 DNA: TGTGCCAGCAGCTTAGCGGACAGGGATTGGTACTTC
clone size: .
V gene: TRBV7-9
J gene: TRBJ2-7
D gene: TRBD1

CDR3 protein: CASSPARYTYEQYF
CDR3 DNA: TGTGCCAGCAGCCCCGCACGATACACCTACGAGCAGTACTTC
clone size: .
V gene: TRBV7-2
J gene: TRBJ2-7
D gene: .

CDR3 protein: CASSPLRDRGTVVPDTQYF
CDR3 DNA: TGTGCCAGTAGTCCCCTCCGGGACAGGGGAACGGTTGTCCCAGATACGCAGTATTTT
clone size: .
V gene: TRBV19
J gene: TRBJ2-3
D gene: TRBD1

CDR3 protein: CASSSQANTGELFF
CDR3 DNA: TGTGCCAGCAGCTCTCAGGCCAACACCGGGGAGCTGTTTTTT
clone size: .
V gene: TRBV7-8
J gene: TRBJ2-2
D gene: .

CDR3 protein: CSVEDISLHRDPGGDEQFF
CDR3 DNA: TGCAGCGTTGAAGATATCTCCCTACACCGGGACCCCGGCGGCGATGAGCAGTTCTTC
clone size: .
V gene: TRBV29-1
J gene: TRBJ2-1
D gene: .

CDR3 protein: CASSLDLGGVETQYF
CDR3 DNA: TGTGCCAGCAGCTTGGATTTAGGGGGTGTCGAGACCCAGTACTTC
clone size: .
V gene: TRBV5-8
J gene: TRBJ2-5
D gene: .

CDR3 protein: CASSSTAGGINEQFF
CDR3 DNA: TGTGCCAGCAGTTCCACCGCCGGCGGGATCAATGAGCAGTTCTTC
clone size: .
V gene: TRBV6-5
J gene: TRBJ2-1
D gene: .